What follows are 14 T cell receptor beta chains derived from one specimen sequenced in a study of beta chain features in type 1 diabetes. Expressed TCRB transcripts were sequenced, since all the RNA that had been isolated was reverse transcribed. Clones were sequenced by immunoSEQ multiplex PCR, and TCRdb holds only the in-frame ones, with some missing. Of roughly 240,000 clones listed, 68% are singletons. Sequenced input: naive CD4+ T cells from blood. Every receptor here comes from a young man in good health.

The table lists this clone with a few counts. The chain recombines TRBV29-1 with TRBJ2-3; 8 bases line up with TRBD2. CDR1 and CDR2 (germline): SQVTM, ANQGSEA. The junction had 7 bases not matched to a gene; V was cut back by 7 bases and J by 4 bases. The CDR3 runs to 13 residues. The CDR3 protein is CSAGGISADTQYF. CDR3 sequence (DNA): TGCAGCGCGGGAGGGATTAGCGCAGATACGCAGTATTTT.

The chain is built from TRBV20-1 and TRBJ2-1; D gene ambiguous. The CDR3 covers 11 residues. The germline V gene has CDR1 DFQATT and CDR2 SNEGSKA (reference sequence). V dropped 5 bases and J dropped 5 bases, with 7 bases sitting between them. The CDR3 here is CSALDHNEQFF. CDR3 DNA: TGCAGTGCTCTCGACCACAATGAGCAGTTCTTC.

The chain employs TRBV28 and TRBJ2-5; D may correspond to TRBD1 or TRBD2 (5 bases each). The CDR3 totals 13 residues. The germline CDR1 and CDR2 sequences are MDHEN and SYDVKM. Trimming took 10 bases from V and 4 from J, leaving 16 bases between them. In DNA form, the CDR3 reads TGTGCCACCGGGACCGCAGTCCCAGAGACCCAGTACTTC. It yields the protein CATGTAVPETQYF.

The rearrangement joins TRBV7-2 to TRBJ2-1; possibly TRBD2 for D (6 bases). CDR1 is SGHTA, CDR2 FQGNSA, per germline. The V end was cut by 7 bases, the J end by 5 bases, with 12 bases between. The CDR3 covers 13 residues. The CDR3 sequence is CASTQRRDNEQFF. The DNA of the CDR3 is TGTGCCAGCACCCAGAGGAGGGACAATGAGCAGTTCTTC.

The rearrangement joins TRBV7-9 to TRBJ2-3; the D gene is possibly TRBD2 (6 bases). The CDR3 length is 13 residues. V lost 1 base to trimming and J lost 9 bases, with 11 bases between them. Germline V gene lookup returns CDR1 SEHNR and CDR2 FQNEAQ (reference sequence). The CDR3 DNA reads as TGTGCCAGCAGCTTAGGGAATGGAGGGACGCAGTATTTT. Translation: CASSLGNGGTQYF.

This sequence joins TRBV30 and TRBJ2-5; 7 bases match TRBD2. J was trimmed by 5 bases and V by 0 bases; bases with no gene match: 6. This CDR3 has 14 amino acids. Looked up from germline, CDR1 is GTSNPN and CDR2 is SVGIG (reference sequence). The CDR3, as DNA: TGTGCCTGGAGTGTCGGCTTGGGAGGGGAGACCCAGTACTTC. Its translation: CAWSVGLGGETQYF.

The genes are TRBV15 and TRBJ2-1; the D call may be TRBD1 or TRBD2 (5 bases each). The CDR3 totals 13 residues. Germline loops: CDR1 LNHNV, CDR2 YYDKDF (reference sequence). Trimming took off 7 bases at V and 4 bases at J, with 11 bases between the two ends. DNA for the CDR3: TGTGCCACCAACTGGGACGCTTACAATGAGCAGTTCTTC. Translating gives CATNWDAYNEQFF.

The chain joins TRBV30 to TRBJ1-2, with D tentatively TRBD1 (6 bases). Germline CDR1 and CDR2: GTSNPN and SVGIG (reference sequence). Trimming took 6 bases from V and 5 from J, leaving 10 bases between them. The CDR3 is made up of 11 amino acids. CDR3 residues: CACNREYGYTF. Here the CDR3 DNA reads TGTGCCTGTAACAGGGAGTATGGCTACACCTTC.

The rearrangement links TRBV29-1 to TRBJ2-7; D gene unclear. Trimming took off 2 bases at V and 4 bases at J, with 18 bases between the two ends. The germline V gene encodes CDR1 SQVTM and CDR2 ANQGSEA. The CDR3 is 15 amino acids. For the CDR3, the DNA is TGCAGCGTTGAATCCGCGACCCCGGGCGCTTACGAGCAGTACTTC. It is translated as CSVESATPGAYEQYF.

V is TRBV9 and J is TRBJ2-3, with unresolved D. The CDR3 contains 14 residues. V was shortened by 3 bases and J by 6 bases, with 14 bases between the two germline ends. The V gene's germline CDR1 is SGDLS and CDR2 YYNGEE. The CDR3: CASSGYYPVDTQYF. In nucleotides, the CDR3 is TGTGCCAGCAGCGGCTACTACCCGGTGGATACGCAGTATTTT.

This chain connects TRBV11-2 to TRBJ2-3; D gene ambiguous. The CDR3 consists of 14 residues. V was cut by 1 base and J by 4 bases, with 9 bases left in between. Germline lookup yields CDR1 SGHAT and CDR2 FQNNGV. The CDR3 loop is CASSLVERPDTQYF. The CDR3 DNA reads as TGTGCCAGCAGCTTAGTGGAGAGGCCAGATACGCAGTATTTT.

The chain has TRBV25-1 and TRBJ2-5; unclear D gene. CDR1 and CDR2 (germline): MGHDK, SYGVNS. Trimming removed 1 base at V and 5 bases at J, with 14 bases between. The CDR3 is 15 amino acids. The CDR3, as DNA: TGTGCCAGCAGTGAATCAAGGATTTTCAGGGAGACCCAGTACTTC. It codes for CASSESRIFRETQYF.

The chain joins TRBV7-2 to TRBJ2-5; D is undetermined. CDR1 and CDR2 (germline): SGHTA, FQGNSA. The length of the CDR3 is 12 residues. The V and J ends lost 3 bases and 1 base respectively, with 3 bases between them. For the CDR3, the DNA is TGTGCCAGCAGCTTCTTCCAAGAGACCCAGTACTTC. It is translated as CASSFFQETQYF.

This clone was counted once. The chain uses TRBV7-2 and TRBJ1-2, with 7 bases aligning to TRBD1. Trimming took 5 bases from V and 2 from J; bases not matched to a gene: 2. This CDR3 is 13 amino acids long. Germline values: CDR1 SGHTA, CDR2 FQGNSA. CDR3 in DNA: TGTGCCAGCAGCGTGGACAGGAACTATGGCTACACCTTC. Residues: CASSVDRNYGYTF.